A single sample gave rise to the 22 T cell receptor beta chains below, sequenced in a study of T cells in Graves' hyperthyroidism and ophthalmopathy. Template material for amplifying TCR beta CDR3 regions consisted of RNA transcripts. During a first-round RT-PCR of the TCR CDR3, the HTBI primer set was used. TCRdb recomputed calls from the multiplex PCR reads with MiXCR, one row per CDR3 protein. The repertoire holds approximately 410,000 distinct CDR3 sequences, with under 15% as singletons. Source material: blood. The source of these receptors is a man in his late teens or twenties with Graves' ophthalmopathy.

This clonotype has a handful of counts. The CDR3 loop is CATSPPLNGETQYF. The CDR3, as DNA: TGTGCCACCAGCCCTCCCCTGAACGGAGAGACCCAGTACTTC. The chain has TRBV15 and TRBJ2-5, with no clear D. The V and J ends lost 5 bases and 4 bases respectively, with 14 bases between them. CDR1 is LNHNV and CDR2 is YYDKDF in the germline V gene (reference sequence). The CDR3 loop spans 14 amino acids.

This clonotype appeared many times. This rearrangement joins TRBV24-1 to TRBJ2-5; D may be TRBD1 or TRBD2 (6 bases each). Germline CDR1 is KGHDR and CDR2 is SFDVKD. The CDR3 has 11 amino acids. V was shortened by 9 bases and J by 4 bases, with 8 bases between the two germline ends. The chain's CDR3 is CATEGGETQYF. For the CDR3, the DNA is TGTGCCACCGAGGGGGGAGAGACCCAGTACTTC.

Only a few counts were recorded for this clonotype. Given a much more abundant clone one base away, this may be a read error. The chain uses TRBV11-2 and TRBJ2-7; D is uncertain. V gave up 5 bases and J gave up 1 base, with 15 bases separating them. The length of the CDR3 is 15 residues. Germline V lookup: CDR1 SGHAT, CDR2 FQNNGV. CDR3 residues: CASSLPLGLSYEQYF. CDR3 DNA: TGTGCCAGCAGCCTCCCCTTGGGGTTATCCTACGAGCAGTACTTC.

This clonotype appeared many times. The chain links TRBV20-1 to TRBJ2-7; a possible D gene is TRBD1 (5 bases). The germline V gene has CDR1 DFQATT and CDR2 SNEGSKA (reference sequence). The length of the CDR3 is 15 residues. Trimming took off 0 bases at V and 2 bases at J, with 14 bases between the two ends. The CDR3 bases are TGCAGTGCTAGAGACATCCGCAGGGCCCCCTACGAGCAGTACTTC. It translates to CSARDIRRAPYEQYF.

This chain uses TRBV12-3 or TRBV12-4 with TRBJ1-6, with TRBD1 identical over 9 bases. The CDR3 covers 13 residues. The V gene end was trimmed by 5 bases and the J gene end by 14 bases; junction bases not matched to a gene: 7. The CDR3, as DNA: TGTGCCAGCAGTGGACAGGGGAGGGCCACCCTCCACTTT. This codes for CASSGQGRATLHF.

Here the CDR3 reads CASSFWGWEAFF. In nucleotides, the CDR3 is TGCGCCAGCAGCTTCTGGGGCTGGGAAGCTTTCTTT. The gene calls are TRBV5-1 and TRBJ1-1; maybe TRBD1 (5 bases). V was trimmed by 2 bases and J by 8 bases, leaving 10 bases between them. Germline V gene data show CDR1 as SGHRS and CDR2 as YFSETQ. The CDR3 runs to 12 residues.

The chain couples TRBV20-1 to TRBJ2-6; D is uncertain. Germline assignment: CDR1 DFQATT and CDR2 SNEGSKA (reference sequence). V was clipped by 1 base and J by 0 bases, with 7 bases between them. CDR3 length: 15 amino acids. This chain's CDR3 is CSARGENSGANVLTF. In nucleotides, the CDR3 is TGCAGTGCTAGAGGCGAAAACTCTGGGGCCAACGTCCTGACTTTC.

The V call is TRBV29-1, the J call TRBJ1-2, with 8 bases lining up with TRBD1. The CDR3 length is 12 residues. The junction had 3 bases not matched to a gene; V was cut back by 6 bases and J by 3 bases. Germline V gene data show CDR1 as SQVTM and CDR2 as ANQGSEA. CDR3 coding DNA: TGCAGCGTAAAACAGGGGGACTATGGCTACACCTTC. Its protein is CSVKQGDYGYTF.

As to this clonotype: At one end, the junction sequence differs from germline, possibly due to a read error. V and J are TRBV5-5 and TRBJ2-7; D perhaps matches TRBD1 (5 bases). Germline CDR1 reads SGHKS; CDR2 reads YYEKEE (reference sequence). The CDR3 totals 14 residues. The DNA of the CDR3 is TGCGCCAGCAGGGTCCAGGGAATGGAATACGAGCAGTACTTC. Translating gives CASRVQGMEYEQYF.

The V gene is TRBV15, the J gene TRBJ2-2; 15 bases agree with TRBD2. V trimming: 6 bases; J trimming: 1 base; junction bases outside the gene matches: 9. The CDR3 is 19 amino acids. Germline V gene lookup returns CDR1 LNHNV and CDR2 YYDKDF (reference sequence). The CDR3 sequence is CATRDLGGLAGGNTGELFF. For the CDR3, the DNA is TGTGCCACCAGAGACCTCGGGGGACTAGCGGGAGGGAACACCGGGGAGCTGTTTTTT.

This clonotype was recorded at least ten times. J is TRBJ2-7 and V is TRBV20-1, with D perhaps matching TRBD1 or TRBD2 (5 bases each). Per the germline V gene, CDR1 is DFQATT and CDR2 is SNEGSKA (reference sequence). V lost 3 bases to trimming and J lost 3 bases, with 12 bases between them. This CDR3 has 13 amino acids. CDR3 sequence: CSARVGPNYEQYF. The CDR3 DNA reads TGCAGTGCTAGGGTGGGACCGAACTACGAGCAGTACTTC.

There are many counts of this clonotype. The J gene is TRBJ2-1, the V gene TRBV11-2; D possibly corresponds to TRBD1 (6 bases). The V gene lost 0 bases and the J gene lost 9 bases, with 15 bases spanning the gap. There are 15 residues in the CDR3. Looked up from germline, CDR1 is SGHAT and CDR2 is FQNNGV. Written as DNA, the CDR3 is TGTGCCAGCAGCTTAGAGGGCCAGGGGATCGGTGAGCAGTTCTTC. This encodes CASSLEGQGIGEQFF.

This clonotype appeared a few times. The CDR3 DNA follows: TGTGCCAGCCTAGGACCCCCGCGGGAAAACATTCAGTACTTC. This sequence encodes CASLGPPRENIQYF. J is TRBJ2-4 and V is TRBV2; D perhaps matches TRBD2 (5 bases). CDR3 size: 14 residues. From germline, CDR1 is SNHLY and CDR2 FYNNEI. V gave up 8 bases and J gave up 5 bases, with 16 bases separating them.

There are a few counts of this clonotype. The J gene is TRBJ1-2, the V gene TRBV19, with D unclear. CDR3 length: 11 amino acids. The V end lost 8 bases, the J end lost 4 bases, and 8 bases lay between the germline ends. Germline V gene sequence: CDR1 LNHDA, CDR2 SQIVND (reference sequence). The CDR3 bases are TGTGCCAGTGGGGATGGCTATGGCTACACCTTC. Amino acid sequence: CASGDGYGYTF. The full variable domain, its missing parts supplied by reference TRBV19 and TRBJ1-2, is DGGITQSPKYLFRKEGQNVTLSCEQNLNHDAMYWYRQDPGQGLRLIYYSQIVNDFQKGDIAEGYSVSREKKESFPLTVTSAQKNPTAFYLCASGDGYGYTFGSGTRLTVV.

The chain has TRBV7-9 and TRBJ2-5; D ambiguous. V gave up 4 bases and J gave up 1 base, with 10 bases separating them. Germline V gene lookup returns CDR1 SEHNR and CDR2 FQNEAQ (reference sequence). The CDR3 totals 14 residues. CDR3 coding DNA: TGTGCCAGCAGCTCGTCCGTTGCCCAAGAGACCCAGTACTTC. It yields the protein CASSSSVAQETQYF.

This clonotype was seen ten or more times. The chain recombines TRBV5-5 with TRBJ2-7; D unclear. The germline V gene has CDR1 SGHKS and CDR2 YYEKEE (reference sequence). This CDR3 has 12 residues. Trimming cost V 6 bases and J 2 bases, with 9 bases left between them. The CDR3 region is CASKKNTYEQYF. Here the CDR3 DNA reads TGTGCCAGCAAAAAAAACACCTACGAGCAGTACTTC.

In nucleotides, the CDR3 is TGTGCCAGCAGCCTACCTCGCGGGGAGCTAGGGGGCGAGCAGTACTTC. It yields the protein CASSLPRGELGGEQYF. The rearrangement joins TRBV7-6 to TRBJ2-7; possibly TRBD1 or TRBD2 for D (6 bases each). The ends were cut back, 5 bases at V and 6 bases at J, with 23 bases in the middle. There are 16 residues in the CDR3. The V gene's germline CDR1 is SGHVS and CDR2 FNYEAQ.

This clonotype was counted ten times or more. The chain combines TRBV7-9 with TRBJ1-1; TRBD1 aligns across 8 bases. After removal of 5 bases from V and 0 bases from J, the junction contained 8 bases not matched to a gene. CDR3 size: 16 residues. Germline-derived CDR1 and CDR2 are SEHNR and FQNEAQ (reference sequence). DNA of the CDR3: TGTGCCAGCAGCCGGGACAGGTTTCGGGTGAACACTGAAGCTTTCTTT. Protein product: CASSRDRFRVNTEAFF.

Ten or more counts support this clonotype. V usage is TRBV3-1 and J usage is TRBJ1-4; possibly TRBD1 for D (5 bases). Germline-derived CDR1 and CDR2 are LGHDT and YNNKEL (reference sequence). The V end lost 4 bases, the J end lost 8 bases, and 8 bases lay between the germline ends. CDR3 length: 12 amino acids. The CDR3 spells CASSLRTEKLFF. In DNA, the CDR3 is TGTGCCAGCAGCCTCCGGACAGAAAAACTGTTTTTT. The complete variable domain, with remaining parts taken from reference TRBV3-1 and TRBJ1-4, reads DTAVSQTPKYLVTQMGNDKSIKCEQNLGHDTMYWYKQDSKKFLKIMFSYNNKELIINETVPNRFSPKSPDKAHLNLHINSLELGDSAVYFCASSLRTEKLFFGSGTQLSVL.

This clonotype has a count of ten or more. Compared with germline, one end of the junction differs, possibly owing to a read error. The chain links TRBV7-9 to TRBJ1-1, with D hard to call. This CDR3 is 11 amino acids long. The germline V gene encodes CDR1 SEHNR and CDR2 FQNEAQ (reference sequence). The CDR3 bases are TGCGCCAGCAGCTTGGCGGGTGAAGCTTTCTTT. This translates into CASSLAGEAFF.

The chain links TRBV5-4 to TRBJ1-1; D possibly corresponds to TRBD1 (6 bases). The CDR3 has 16 residues. V was clipped by 0 bases and J by 1 base, with 13 bases between them. Germline V lookup: CDR1 SGHNT, CDR2 YYREEE (reference sequence). The CDR3, as DNA: TGTGCCAGCAGCTTGGCTGGGGGGGCAGGGAACACTGAAGCTTTCTTT. Protein product: CASSLAGGAGNTEAFF.

This clonotype appeared many times. The chain combines TRBV10-3 with TRBJ2-5; possible D gene TRBD2, 6 bases. Germline V gene lookup returns CDR1 ENHRY and CDR2 SYGVKD. This CDR3 region has 13 residues. Trimming stripped 7 bases from V and 4 bases from J, with 13 bases between. CDR3 protein: CAINSDGGETQYF. The CDR3 region has the DNA TGTGCCATCAATAGCGACGGGGGAGAGACCCAGTACTTC.